This entry concerns a single T cell receptor (beta chain). As yet, its antigen is unknown. This record belongs to a study of a mutant IDH1 vaccine in newly diagnosed glioma. Study details: The initiation of vaccination occurred 4-6 weeks after radiotherapy alone, or with temozolomide cycles. Former treatment meant radiotherapy, temozolomide, or both; the majority had gotten both.

Unmatched junction bases numbered 5, after V lost 3 bases and J lost 3 bases. Germline V lookup: CDR1 SGDLS, CDR2 YYNGEE. The length of the CDR3 is 16 residues. This table comes from immunoSEQ multiplex PCR, and its TCRdb copy is limited to in-frame clones, with some not included. The table records roughly 45,000 clones, about 88% of them present only once. Time point in this sample: week 23, last vaccination. The investigators gave 300 ug of mutant IDH1 20-mer peptide in each vaccine dose, together with topical imiquimod. Tumors from donors were new WHO grade 3 or 4 IDH1-mutant astrocytomas with ATRX loss.

The V gene is TRBV9, the J gene TRBJ2-3; the match to TRBD2 covers 12 bases. The material sequenced was PBMCs, taken from a glioma patient whose treatment included an IDH1 peptide vaccine. This sequence originates from a woman aged 18-29 years with glioma. Some clones in this sample may be carry-over from other donors' samples. CDR3 loop: CASSALAGGITDTQYF. In DNA form, the CDR3 reads TGTGCCAGCAGCGCTCTAGCGGGAGGGATAACAGATACGCAGTATTTT.